This T cell receptor beta chain comes out of a study of identical twins listed by TCRdb under 2016. Concerning the study at large: TCR alpha and beta repertoires from monozygotic twins, unrelated adults of various ages and cord blood were deep-sequenced to test whether fetal clonotypes persist. To rule out contamination, replicate twin experiments were performed at different times with different library preparation protocols. What the work shows at the level of the full study, not this receptor alone: Because the same donors could not be followed over many years, the conclusions relied on cross-sectional statistical analysis. Out-of-frame TCR alpha sharing in monozygotic twins was systematically underestimated by recombination models, whereas sharing between unrelated individuals was in agreement with the recombination models. In beta out-of-frame sequences, excess twin sharing was weaker, because having fewer shared sequences lowered the signal-to-noise ratio. Compared with coincidental sharing between unrelated individuals, out-of-frame TCR alpha sequences shared between twins showed an excess of sequences with low generation probability. Invariant T cells such as MAIT and iNKT could partly confound zero-insertion analyses, although diverse VJ usage argued against such confounding for most clonotypes. Fewer insertions were carried by abundant cord blood beta clonotypes, a similar but weaker trend appeared in young adult naive repertoires, and no such trend appeared in memory repertoires.

Libraries were prepared through 5' RACE. The run used an Illumina HiSeq 2000. A universal primer binding site was added through template switching, and the final cDNA carried a unique molecular identifier so that TCR cDNA molecules could be counted accurately. Specific primers in the conserved constant-segment region were used to synthesize first-strand cDNA for the TCR alpha and beta chains. To control for contamination, each cDNA library was double barcoded with a SMART-Mk sample barcode plus Illumina barcodes. TruSeq adapter sequences, together with Illumina sample barcodes, were added in two successive PCR steps. TCR alpha and beta cDNA libraries were sequenced on the Illumina HiSeq platform with custom primers. Processing in the source paper ran as follows. MiGEC processed the raw reads to extract unique molecular identifiers, while MiXCR was used to determine the CDR3 positions. For each individual, recombination models were inferred using an EM algorithm with the repgenHMM and IGoR tools. The tcR package in R was used for shared clonotype analysis, with sharing normalized by the product of cloneset sizes. Out-of-frame nonproductive sequences were analyzed to study raw recombination free of thymic and clonal selection effects. TCRdb applied fastp at Q25 and MiXCR to the public reads, then kept only in-frame beta chains. CDR3 protein duplicates are merged, each entry listing the most common genes and DNA. These V and J calls originate from TCRdb's pipeline instead of the authors' own analysis. The sample table contains around 480,000 distinct CDR3 sequences; only one count was recorded for around 14% of them. Roughly 0.5% of the sample goes to the ten largest clones.

This clonotype was observed a handful of times. This receptor's antigen is unknown. Base qualities are not at hand, and no much larger clone is one base apart. Every donor in the study was a healthy Caucasian. The twin cohort consisted of three pairs of female monozygotic twins, all aged about 18 to 29 years. Positive isolation kits from Invitrogen were used to isolate CD4+ and CD8+ T cell populations. Measured from the cysteine to the phenylalanine, the CDR3 is 13 residues long. The read is trimmed to its CDR3 DNA, 39 bases read in frame from base 1. From the germline V gene, CDR1 is SNHLY and CDR2 is FYNNEI. Trimming costs V 4 bases and J 6 bases, and their ends lie 13 bases apart. This sample was shared with a second study, whose subject was yellow fever vaccine responses in identical twins. The second study's authors report: The T cell response to vaccination in identical twins was reported by the authors to appear partly convergent and partly personalized. The study precisely tracked vaccine-responding T cell clones in identical twins.

The chain is encoded by TRBV2 joined to TRBJ2-7; the D gene cannot be named for sure. This receptor was identified in a woman younger than 35 in good health. The sample was CD4+ T cells sorted from blood. The CDR3 region has the sequence CASSGEGFGEQYF. The DNA sequence is as follows: TGTGCCAGCAGTGGCGAAGGATTCGGCGAGCAGTACTTC.